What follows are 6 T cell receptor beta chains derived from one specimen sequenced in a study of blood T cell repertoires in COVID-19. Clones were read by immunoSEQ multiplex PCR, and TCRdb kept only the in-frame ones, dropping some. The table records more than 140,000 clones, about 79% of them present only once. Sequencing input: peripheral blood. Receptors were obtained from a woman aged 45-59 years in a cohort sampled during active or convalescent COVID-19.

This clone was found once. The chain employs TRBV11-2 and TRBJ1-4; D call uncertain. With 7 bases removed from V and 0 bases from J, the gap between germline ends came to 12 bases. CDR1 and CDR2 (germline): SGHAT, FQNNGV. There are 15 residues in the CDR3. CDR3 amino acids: CASITGGATNEKLFF. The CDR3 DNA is TGTGCCAGCATCACGGGTGGAGCAACTAATGAAAAACTGTTTTTT.

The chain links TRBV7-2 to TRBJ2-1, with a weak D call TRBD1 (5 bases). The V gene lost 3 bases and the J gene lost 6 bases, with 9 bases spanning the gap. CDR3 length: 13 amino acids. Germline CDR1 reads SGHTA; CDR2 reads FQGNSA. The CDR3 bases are TGTGCCAGCAGCTTGGGGCAGTTCAATGAGCAGTTCTTC. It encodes CASSLGQFNEQFF.

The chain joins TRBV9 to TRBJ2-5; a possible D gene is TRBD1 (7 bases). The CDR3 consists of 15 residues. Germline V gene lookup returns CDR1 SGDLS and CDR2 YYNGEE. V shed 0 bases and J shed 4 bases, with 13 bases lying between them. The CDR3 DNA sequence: TGTGCCAGCAGCGTAGACGTCAGGGGGGCAGAGACCCAGTACTTC. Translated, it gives CASSVDVRGAETQYF. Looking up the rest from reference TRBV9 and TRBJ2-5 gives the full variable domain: DSGVTQTPKHLITATGQRVTLRCSPRSGDLSVYWYQQSLDQGLQFLIQYYNGEERAKGNILERFSAQQFPDLHSELNLSSLELGDSALYFCASSVDVRGAETQYFGPGTRLLVL.

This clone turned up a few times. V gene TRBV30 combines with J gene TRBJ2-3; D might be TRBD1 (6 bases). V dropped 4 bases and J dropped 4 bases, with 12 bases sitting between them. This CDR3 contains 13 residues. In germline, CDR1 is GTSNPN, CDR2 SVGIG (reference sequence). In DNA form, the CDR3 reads TGTGCCTGGATAGGGGGATTCGCAGATACGCAGTATTTT. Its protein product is CAWIGGFADTQYF.

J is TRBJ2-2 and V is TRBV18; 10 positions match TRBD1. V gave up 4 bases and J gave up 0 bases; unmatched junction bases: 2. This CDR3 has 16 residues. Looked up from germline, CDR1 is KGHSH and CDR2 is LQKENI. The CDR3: CASSLGTGANTGELFF. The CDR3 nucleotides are TGTGCCAGCTCACTCGGGACAGGGGCGAACACCGGGGAGCTGTTTTTT.

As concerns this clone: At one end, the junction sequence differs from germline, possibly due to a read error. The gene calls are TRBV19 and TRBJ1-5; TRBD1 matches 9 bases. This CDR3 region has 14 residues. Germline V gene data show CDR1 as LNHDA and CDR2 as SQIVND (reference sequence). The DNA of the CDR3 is TGTGCTAGTAAGGGGACAGGGTACGGGCAGCCCCAGCATTTT. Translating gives CASKGTGYGQPQHF.